This entry is about one T cell receptor beta chain. Its target is unknown. Time point denoted: blood from clinic visit 5 months post-surgery; TSC patient then seizure free. The record originates from a study of brain T cells in children with intractable seizures. Whole-study findings and limits: HCMV serostatus was not known, and viral specificity came from CDR3 similarity only.

Some clones are missing from TCRdb's copy, which holds only in-frame ones; the method was immunoSEQ multiplex PCR. The data show about 320,000 clones, with over 90% seen just once and approximately 5% held by the top ten. Per the germline V gene, CDR1 is MGHDK and CDR2 is SYGVNS. This CDR3 region has 15 residues. Losses at the gene ends were 5 bases for V and 4 bases for J; bases not matched to a gene: 10. The chain links TRBV25-1 to TRBJ1-1, with 7 nucleotides matching TRBD1. The sequences come from peripheral blood, collected about 5 months after surgery. The TCR originated in a boy in the first two years of life with tuberous sclerosis and intractable seizures. The CDR3 DNA is TGTGCCAGCAGTCCGCTGACAGGGTCGGTCACTGAAGCTTTCTTT. The encoded protein is CASSPLTGSVTEAFF.